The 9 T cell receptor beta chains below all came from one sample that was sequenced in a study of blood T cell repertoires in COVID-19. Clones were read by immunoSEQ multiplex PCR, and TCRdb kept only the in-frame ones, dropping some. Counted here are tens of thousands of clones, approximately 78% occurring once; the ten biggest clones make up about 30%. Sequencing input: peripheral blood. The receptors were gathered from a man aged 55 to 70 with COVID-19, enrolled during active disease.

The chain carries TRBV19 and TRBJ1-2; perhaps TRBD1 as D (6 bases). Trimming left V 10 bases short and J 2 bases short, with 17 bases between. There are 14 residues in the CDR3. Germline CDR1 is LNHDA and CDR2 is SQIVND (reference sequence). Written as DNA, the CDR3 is TGTGCCACCTTCCCAGGGGTGGGAAACTATGGCTACACCTTC. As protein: CATFPGVGNYGYTF. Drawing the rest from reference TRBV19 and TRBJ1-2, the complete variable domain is DGGITQSPKYLFRKEGQNVTLSCEQNLNHDAMYWYRQDPGQGLRLIYYSQIVNDFQKGDIAEGYSVSREKKESFPLTVTSAQKNPTAFYLCATFPGVGNYGYTFGSGTRLTVV.

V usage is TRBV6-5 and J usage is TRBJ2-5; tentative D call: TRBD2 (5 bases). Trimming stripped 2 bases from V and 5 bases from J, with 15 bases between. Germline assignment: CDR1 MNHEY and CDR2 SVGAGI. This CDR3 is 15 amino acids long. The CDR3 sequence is CASSYDVNRGETQYF. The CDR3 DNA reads TGTGCCAGCAGTTACGACGTAAACAGAGGGGAGACCCAGTACTTC.

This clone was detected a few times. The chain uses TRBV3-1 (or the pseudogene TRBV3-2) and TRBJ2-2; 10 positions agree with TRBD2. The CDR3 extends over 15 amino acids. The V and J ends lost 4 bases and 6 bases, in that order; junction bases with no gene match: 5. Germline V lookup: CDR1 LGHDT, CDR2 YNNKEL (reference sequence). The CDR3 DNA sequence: TGTGCCAGCAGCCGATCGGGACTAGCGTCCGGGGAGCTGTTTTTT. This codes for CASSRSGLASGELFF.

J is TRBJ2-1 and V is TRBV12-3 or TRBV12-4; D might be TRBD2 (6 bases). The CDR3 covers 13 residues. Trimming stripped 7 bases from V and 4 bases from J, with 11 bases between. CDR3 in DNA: TGTGCCAGCACGGTCGGGGGTTACAATGAGCAGTTCTTC. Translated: CASTVGGYNEQFF.

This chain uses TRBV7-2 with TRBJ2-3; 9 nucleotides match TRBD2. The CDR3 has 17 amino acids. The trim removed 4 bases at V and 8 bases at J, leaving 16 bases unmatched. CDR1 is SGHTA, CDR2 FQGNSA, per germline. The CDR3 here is CASSSVGREGRVGTQYF. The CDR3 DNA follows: TGTGCCAGCAGCTCCGTTGGGCGGGAGGGCCGAGTGGGTACGCAGTATTTT.

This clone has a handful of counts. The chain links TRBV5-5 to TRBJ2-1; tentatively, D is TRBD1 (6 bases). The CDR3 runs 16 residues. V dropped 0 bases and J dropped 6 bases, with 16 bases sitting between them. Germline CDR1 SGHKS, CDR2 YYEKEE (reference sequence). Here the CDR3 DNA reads TGTGCCAGCAGCTTGGTGTTCAGGGGCCGGGGCAATGAGCAGTTCTTC. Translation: CASSLVFRGRGNEQFF.

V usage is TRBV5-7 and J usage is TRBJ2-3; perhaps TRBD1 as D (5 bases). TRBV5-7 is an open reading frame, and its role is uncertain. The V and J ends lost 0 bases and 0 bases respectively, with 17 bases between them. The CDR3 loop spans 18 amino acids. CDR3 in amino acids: CASSLDQTGYSSTDTQYF. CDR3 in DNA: TGTGCCAGCAGCTTGGACCAAACAGGATACTCTAGCACAGATACGCAGTATTTT.

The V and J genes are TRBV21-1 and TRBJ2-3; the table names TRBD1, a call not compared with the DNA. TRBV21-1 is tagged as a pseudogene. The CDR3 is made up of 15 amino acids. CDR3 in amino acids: CASRKSGLGTDTQYF. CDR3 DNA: TGTGCCAGCCGAAAGTCAGGGTTGGGGACAGATACGCAGTATTTT.

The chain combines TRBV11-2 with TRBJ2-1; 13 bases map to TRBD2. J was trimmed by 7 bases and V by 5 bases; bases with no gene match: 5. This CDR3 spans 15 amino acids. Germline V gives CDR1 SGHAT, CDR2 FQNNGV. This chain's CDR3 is CASSTGLAGSNEQFF. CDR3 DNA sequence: TGTGCCAGCAGCACGGGACTAGCGGGGTCGAATGAGCAGTTCTTC. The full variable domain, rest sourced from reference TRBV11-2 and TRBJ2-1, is EAGVAQSPRYKIIEKRQSVAFWCNPISGHATLYWYQQILGQGPKLLIQFQNNGVVDDSQLPKDRFSAERLKGVDSTLKIQPAKLEDSAVYLCASSTGLAGSNEQFFGPGTRLTVL.